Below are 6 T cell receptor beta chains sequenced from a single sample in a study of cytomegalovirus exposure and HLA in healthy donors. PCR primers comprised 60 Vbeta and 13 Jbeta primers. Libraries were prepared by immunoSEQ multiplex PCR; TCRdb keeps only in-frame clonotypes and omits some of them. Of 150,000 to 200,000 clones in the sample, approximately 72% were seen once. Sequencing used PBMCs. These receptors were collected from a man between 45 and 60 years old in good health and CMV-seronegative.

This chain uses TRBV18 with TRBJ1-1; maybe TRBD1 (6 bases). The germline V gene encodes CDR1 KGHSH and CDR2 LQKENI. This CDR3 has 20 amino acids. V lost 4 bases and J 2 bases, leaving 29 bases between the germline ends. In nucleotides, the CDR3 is TGTGCCAGCTCACGACTTCCAGTGATCACCGCAGGGGTAGGAAACACTGAAGCTTTCTTT. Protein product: CASSRLPVITAGVGNTEAFF. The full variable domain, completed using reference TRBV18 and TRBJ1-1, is NAGVMQNPRHLVRRRGQEARLRCSPMKGHSHVYWYRQLPEEGLKFMVYLQKENIIDESGMPKERFSAEFPKEGPSILRIQQVVRGDSAAYFCASSRLPVITAGVGNTEAFFGQGTRLTVV.

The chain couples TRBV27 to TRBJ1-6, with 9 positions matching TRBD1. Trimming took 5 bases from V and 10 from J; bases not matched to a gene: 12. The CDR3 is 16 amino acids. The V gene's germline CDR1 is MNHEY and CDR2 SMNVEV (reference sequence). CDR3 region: CASSVPGQGLGSPLHF. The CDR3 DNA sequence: TGTGCCAGCAGTGTTCCGGGACAGGGACTAGGATCACCCCTCCACTTT.

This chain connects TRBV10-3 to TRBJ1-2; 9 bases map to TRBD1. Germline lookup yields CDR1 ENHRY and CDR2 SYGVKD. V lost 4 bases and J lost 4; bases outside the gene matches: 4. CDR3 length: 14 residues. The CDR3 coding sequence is TGTGCCATCAGTGCCGGGACAGGGAGCTATGGCTACACCTTC. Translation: CAISAGTGSYGYTF.

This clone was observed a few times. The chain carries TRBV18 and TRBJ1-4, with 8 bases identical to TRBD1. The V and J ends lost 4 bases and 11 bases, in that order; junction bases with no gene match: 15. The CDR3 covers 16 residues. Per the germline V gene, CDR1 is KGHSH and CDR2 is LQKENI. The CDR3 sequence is CASSLRGRQGTRKLFF. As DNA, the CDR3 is TGTGCCAGCTCACTCCGAGGAAGACAGGGGACACGGAAACTGTTTTTT.

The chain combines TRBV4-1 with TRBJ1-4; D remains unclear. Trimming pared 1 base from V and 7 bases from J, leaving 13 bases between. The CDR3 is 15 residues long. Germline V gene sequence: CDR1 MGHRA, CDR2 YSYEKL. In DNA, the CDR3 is TGCGCCAGCAGCCAAGCTCCAACACGGGGTGAAAAACTGTTTTTT. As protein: CASSQAPTRGEKLFF.

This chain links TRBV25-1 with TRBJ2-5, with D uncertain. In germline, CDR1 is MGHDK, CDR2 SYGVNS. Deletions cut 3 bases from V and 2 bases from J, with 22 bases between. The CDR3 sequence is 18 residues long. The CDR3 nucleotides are TGTGCCAGCAGTGAGTTGTCCCCAGGCCTCGCCCTACAAGAGACCCAGTACTTC. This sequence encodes CASSELSPGLALQETQYF.